One sample yielded the 25 T cell receptor beta chains listed below, sequenced in a study of cytomegalovirus exposure and HLA in healthy donors. A multiplex PCR was run with 60 Vbeta primers and 13 Jbeta primers. Sequenced by immunoSEQ multiplex PCR; TCRdb stores in-frame clones only, minus some. The data show more than 95,000 clones, under 80% seen once. Sequences were obtained from PBMCs. The receptors originated from a woman between 18 and 29 years old in good health and CMV-seropositive.

The rearrangement links TRBV30 to TRBJ2-3; perhaps TRBD2 as D (5 bases). Deletions cut 0 bases from V and 6 bases from J, with 13 bases between. This CDR3 has 14 amino acids. The germline V gene has CDR1 GTSNPN and CDR2 SVGIG (reference sequence). CDR3 DNA: TGTGCCTGGAGTGTCACCCAGCGGCGGGATACGCAGTATTTT. Encoded protein: CAWSVTQRRDTQYF.

CDR3 sequence: CASSPKGGGVSYNEQFF. The CDR3 DNA reads TGTGCCAGCAGCCCCAAAGGGGGCGGGGTCTCCTACAATGAGCAGTTCTTC. The chain uses TRBV7-3 and TRBJ2-1; D may be TRBD1 (7 bases). CDR3 length: 17 amino acids. CDR1 is SGHTA and CDR2 is FQGTGA in the germline V gene. The V end lost 5 bases, the J end lost 0 bases, and 17 bases lay between the germline ends.

The chain combines TRBV7-2 with TRBJ2-4; tentative D call: TRBD2 (5 bases). The CDR3 has 15 amino acids. CDR1 is SGHTA and CDR2 is FQGNSA in the germline V gene. V dropped 1 base and J dropped 0 bases, with 7 bases sitting between them. The CDR3 DNA is TGTGCCAGCAGCTTAGTCGGGAAAGCCAAAAACATTCAGTACTTC. It is translated as CASSLVGKAKNIQYF.

The J gene is TRBJ2-7, the V gene TRBV5-5; no clear D. CDR1 and CDR2 (germline): SGHKS, YYEKEE (reference sequence). CDR3 size: 13 residues. Trimming removed 4 bases at V and 0 bases at J, with 8 bases between. DNA of the CDR3: TGTGCCAGCAGCGTAGACACCTCCTACGAGCAGTACTTC. Protein product: CASSVDTSYEQYF.

The J gene is TRBJ2-7, the V gene TRBV6-1; 8 bases are shared with TRBD1. In germline, CDR1 is MNHNS, CDR2 SASEGT. J lost 3 bases, V lost 0 bases, and 1 base had no gene match. This CDR3 is built from 14 residues. Here the CDR3 DNA reads TGTGCCAGCAGTGAAGCGACAGGGGACTACGAGCAGTACTTC. The encoded protein is CASSEATGDYEQYF.

The chain uses TRBV7-8 and TRBJ2-6, with 9 bases lining up with TRBD2. CDR1 and CDR2 (germline): SGHVS, FQNEAQ. V trimming: 1 base; J trimming: 2 bases; junction bases outside the gene matches: 3. This CDR3 is 17 amino acids long. CDR3 amino acids: CASSLGAGGPGANVLTF. CDR3 DNA sequence: TGTGCCAGCAGCTTAGGGGCGGGAGGGCCTGGGGCCAACGTCCTGACTTTC.

The V and J genes are TRBV29-1 and TRBJ1-2; D is unresolved. Germline V gene lookup returns CDR1 SQVTM and CDR2 ANQGSEA. With 7 bases removed from V and 8 bases from J, the gap between germline ends came to 17 bases. This CDR3 has 12 amino acids. CDR3 in DNA: TGCAGCGCTGTGTCCATGGGCAGGGGCTACACCTTC. It yields the protein CSAVSMGRGYTF.

J is TRBJ2-1 and V is TRBV11-3, with 11 nucleotides matching TRBD1. The V and J ends lost 4 bases and 0 bases, in that order; junction bases with no gene match: 8. The germline gives CDR1 SGHNT, CDR2 YENEEA. CDR3 length: 18 amino acids. As DNA, the CDR3 is TGTGCCAGCAGCTCCGGGACAGGGGGGGCCCCCTCCTACAATGAGCAGTTCTTC. It is translated as CASSSGTGGAPSYNEQFF. The entire variable domain, with the rest obtained from reference TRBV11-3 and TRBJ2-1, is as follows: EAGVVQSPRYKIIEKKQPVAFWCNPISGHNTLYWYLQNLGQGPELLIRYENEEAVDDSQLPKDRFSAERLKGVDSTLKIQPAELGDSAVYLCASSSGTGGAPSYNEQFFGPGTRLTVL.

This chain links TRBV14 with TRBJ2-5; D unclear. Germline V gene lookup returns CDR1 SGHDN and CDR2 FVKESK. Trimming took 3 bases from V and 3 from J, leaving 2 bases between them. CDR3 length equals 11 residues. The CDR3 loop is CASSHKETQYF. CDR3 nucleotides: TGTGCCAGCAGCCATAAAGAGACCCAGTACTTC.

This clone was observed many times. The chain couples TRBV10-1 to TRBJ2-3, with D possibly TRBD1 on 5 matching bases. The CDR3 loop spans 13 amino acids. Trimming stripped 5 bases from V and 5 bases from J, with 11 bases between. Germline V CDR1 and CDR2: WNHNN, SYGVQD (reference sequence). This CDR3 reads CASSPRRGDTQYF. CDR3 nucleotides: TGCGCCAGCAGTCCCAGAAGGGGAGATACGCAGTATTTT.

The chain carries TRBV4-3 and TRBJ2-7; 9 positions agree with TRBD2. Trimming took 3 bases from V and 3 from J; bases not matched to a gene: 6. Germline V CDR1 and CDR2: LGHNA, YSLEER. The CDR3 spans 15 residues. The CDR3 sequence: CASSQGTSLGYEQYF. Written as DNA, the CDR3 is TGCGCCAGCAGCCAGGGGACTAGCCTGGGCTACGAGCAGTACTTC.

The genes are TRBV5-6 and TRBJ2-7, with 8 positions matching TRBD2. CDR1 is SGHDT, CDR2 YYEEEE, per germline. The CDR3 sequence is 17 residues long. V gave up 5 bases and J gave up 0 bases; unmatched junction bases: 13. CDR3 DNA: TGTGCCAGCAGTCCCCGTGTAGCGGGGCCCAGCTCCTACGAGCAGTACTTC. It yields the protein CASSPRVAGPSSYEQYF.

The CDR3 DNA sequence: TGTGCCAGCAGCTTAGCACGGAATGAAAAACTGTTTTTT. This codes for CASSLARNEKLFF. The J gene is TRBJ1-4, the V gene TRBV13; D not resolved. This CDR3 region has 13 residues. Germline-derived CDR1 and CDR2 are PRHDT and FYEKMQ (reference sequence). V lost 1 base to trimming and J lost 5 bases, with 5 bases between them.

This rearrangement joins TRBV4-1 to TRBJ2-6, with D possibly matching TRBD2 (6 bases). The V end was cut by 4 bases, the J end by 0 bases, with 16 bases between. CDR1 and CDR2 (germline): MGHRA, YSYEKL. CDR3 length: 18 amino acids. The CDR3 DNA reads as TGCGCCAGCAGCCTGAGGGGAGGAGGAAACTCTGGGGCCAACGTCCTGACTTTC. Translated: CASSLRGGGNSGANVLTF.

This clone appeared a single time. The chain links TRBV12-5 to TRBJ1-4; D is unresolved. The germline V gene has CDR1 LGHNT and CDR2 FRNRAP. The V end lost 2 bases, the J end lost 1 base, and 11 bases lay between the germline ends. The CDR3 is 16 amino acids. As DNA, the CDR3 is TGTGCTAGTGGTTTGATTAGCCTCGGAACTAATGAAAAACTGTTTTTT. Translation gives CASGLISLGTNEKLFF.

V gene TRBV5-4 combines with J gene TRBJ2-3; weak D call: TRBD1 (7 bases). The CDR3 covers 15 residues. The germline V and J ends were trimmed by 4 bases and 4 bases, with 16 bases remaining between them. CDR1 and CDR2 from the germline V gene are SGHNT and YYREEE (reference sequence). CDR3 sequence reads: CASSPQEGAPDTQYF. The CDR3, as DNA: TGTGCCAGCAGCCCCCAGGAGGGGGCCCCAGATACGCAGTATTTT.

J is TRBJ2-1 and V is TRBV5-1; 15 nucleotides line up with TRBD2. There are 17 residues in the CDR3. Germline lookup yields CDR1 SGHRS and CDR2 YFSETQ. J gave up 5 bases and V 3 bases, and 6 bases lay outside the gene matches. CDR3 nucleotide sequence: TGCGCCAGCAGCTGGGGACTAGCGGGGGGCCCGCACAATGAGCAGTTCTTC. Protein sequence: CASSWGLAGGPHNEQFF.

There are many counts of this clone. V is TRBV30 and J is TRBJ2-1; TRBD2 is a possible D gene (5 bases). In germline, CDR1 is GTSNPN, CDR2 SVGIG (reference sequence). The V end lost 4 bases, the J end lost 6 bases, and 13 bases lay between the germline ends. This CDR3 is 13 amino acids long. The CDR3 loop is CAWTSGSLNEQFF. The CDR3 coding sequence is TGTGCCTGGACCTCGGGGAGTCTCAATGAGCAGTTCTTC.

The V gene is TRBV5-6, the J gene TRBJ1-5; 7 nucleotides agree with TRBD1. Trimming took 5 bases from V and 0 from J; bases not matched to a gene: 8. From germline, CDR1 is SGHDT and CDR2 YYEEEE. The CDR3 runs to 16 residues. As DNA, the CDR3 is TGTGCCAGCAGGGAATACGGGACAGCTAGCAATCAGCCCCAGCATTTT. Translation: CASREYGTASNQPQHF.

This clone was seen a few times. The gene calls are TRBV21-1 and TRBJ1-5; the DNA was not used to check the table's D call, TRBD1. TRBV21-1 is a listed pseudogene. The CDR3 is made up of 16 amino acids. The CDR3 protein is CASSTRDMEGYQPQHF. CDR3 in DNA: TGTGCCAGCAGCACCAGGGATATGGAAGGTTATCAGCCCCAGCATTTT.

The chain employs TRBV5-1 and TRBJ2-1; D remains unclear. CDR3 size: 14 residues. Germline CDR1 reads SGHRS; CDR2 reads YFSETQ. V dropped 10 bases and J dropped 0 bases, with 14 bases sitting between them. CDR3 DNA sequence: TGCGCCTCCCGTGAGGATCTCTCCTACAATGAGCAGTTCTTC. This sequence encodes CASREDLSYNEQFF.

The chain has TRBV5-1 and TRBJ2-2; 7 bases align to TRBD1. CDR3 length equals 17 residues. Germline CDR1 and CDR2: SGHRS and YFSETQ. With V trimmed by 0 bases and J by 4 bases, 9 bases remained unmatched. CDR3 protein: CASSLAGDSLSTGELFF. CDR3 DNA sequence: TGCGCCAGCAGCTTGGCCGGGGACAGTCTAAGCACCGGGGAGCTGTTTTTT.

The chain joins TRBV6-5 to TRBJ2-1, with D possibly TRBD2 on 6 matching bases. The CDR3 totals 14 residues. In germline, CDR1 is MNHEY, CDR2 SVGAGI. Trimming shortened V by 7 bases and J by 6 bases, and 16 bases separated the two germline ends. The CDR3 DNA reads as TGTGCCAGCATGGGGGACTTCCTCCGCAATGAGCAGTTCTTC. Amino acid sequence: CASMGDFLRNEQFF.

The chain couples TRBV29-1 to TRBJ1-2; no reliable D call. V was shortened by 7 bases and J by 2 bases, with 17 bases between the two germline ends. Germline CDR1 reads SQVTM; CDR2 reads ANQGSEA. This CDR3 is built from 14 residues. CDR3 in DNA: TGCAGCGCTGGCCCCATCCCAAACAACTATGGCTACACCTTC. Residues: CSAGPIPNNYGYTF.

This clone was counted at least ten times. The V call is TRBV2, the J call TRBJ2-7; 15 bases map to TRBD2. The J segment lost 4 bases and the V segment lost 6 bases, leaving 1 base of the junction unmatched. The germline V gene has CDR1 SNHLY and CDR2 FYNNEI. The CDR3 is 14 amino acids. The CDR3 sequence: CASRGTSGGYEQYF. CDR3 bases: TGTGCCAGCAGAGGGACTAGCGGGGGGTACGAGCAGTACTTC.